The present TCR beta chain was sequenced within a study of CD4 T cells in relation to SARS-CoV-2 and coronaviruses. About this clone itself: Its matching antigen is unknown.

TCRdb's copy holds only in-frame clones and misses some; the assay was immunoSEQ multiplex PCR. The sample includes approximately 40,000 clones, around four fifths of them seen just once. Germline CDR1 and CDR2: SNHLY and FYNNEI. V was pared by 8 bases and J by 6 bases, with 17 bases between. This CDR3 is built from 13 residues. The material sequenced was memory CD4+ T cells from PBMCs, cultured in vitro. The TCR was taken from an adult with COVID-19. The V gene is TRBV2, the J gene TRBJ2-7, with D tentatively TRBD2 (7 bases). CDR3: CASGGGLGPEQYF. The CDR3 DNA follows: TGTGCCAGCGGGGGGGGGCTAGGGCCCGAGCAGTACTTC.